These 8 T cell receptor beta chains originate from one sample sequenced in a study of OX40 agonist ivuxolimab in advanced cancers. The receptor library was made with the immunoSEQ multiplex PCR assay. TCRdb obtained this table from immuneACCESS and retained in-frame rearrangements with V and J assigned. These tables miss some clones; where compared with another copy, unresolved V genes account for less than half of the shortfall, and the remainder is unexplained. This sample gives tens of thousands of clones in total; roughly nine tenths of them show up just once. The ten top clones hold roughly 4.1% of the sample. The sequenced sample was CD4+ or CD8+ T cells sorted from blood, obtained in a trial of the OX40 agonist ivuxolimab. Receptor source: an adult with an advanced solid tumor such as melanoma, head and neck, liver or kidney cancer.

The chain uses TRBV30 and TRBJ2-1, with a tentative D call TRBD2 (6 bases). CDR1 is GTSNPN, CDR2 SVGIG, per germline (reference sequence). CDR3 size: 15 residues. Trimming removed 8 bases from V and 0 bases from J, with 17 bases in between. The CDR3 sequence is CAGSEGGFSYNEQFF. CDR3 DNA: TGTGCCGGGTCGGAGGGTGGGTTCTCCTACAATGAGCAGTTCTTC.

The rearrangement uses TRBV19 and TRBJ2-7; 14 bases map to TRBD2. Germline V gene lookup returns CDR1 LNHDA and CDR2 SQIVND (reference sequence). V dropped 6 bases and J dropped 2; count of bases not matched to a gene: 6. The CDR3 is 16 amino acids. For the CDR3, the DNA is TGTGCCAGTAGAAAATCGGGACTAGCGGGGGCCTACGAGCAGTACGTC. Its translation: CASRKSGLAGAYEQYV.

CDR3 sequence reads: CASSGRMGDTQYF. CDR3 sequence (DNA): TGTGCCAGCAGTGGGAGGATGGGAGATACGCAGTATTTT. The chain couples TRBV11-3 to TRBJ2-3, with TRBD2 as a possible D gene (6 bases). CDR1 is SGHNT, CDR2 YENEEA, per germline. The CDR3 consists of 13 residues. Trimming took off 6 bases at V and 5 bases at J, with 12 bases between the two ends.

The chain has TRBV6-1 and TRBJ2-7; TRBD1 aligns across 10 bases. This CDR3 is 16 amino acids long. From germline, CDR1 is MNHNS and CDR2 SASEGT. Trimming at V came to 2 bases and at J to 4 bases, leaving 8 bases not matched to a gene. The CDR3 region has the DNA TGTGCCAGCAGTGAAACTCCGGGACAGGGGCTGTACGAGCAGTACGTC. Amino acids: CASSETPGQGLYEQYV.

The J gene is TRBJ1-1, the V gene TRBV5-4; 8 positions agree with TRBD1. Germline V gene sequence: CDR1 SGHNT, CDR2 YYREEE (reference sequence). With V trimmed by 3 bases and J by 6 bases, 7 bases remained unmatched. The CDR3 consists of 14 residues. CDR3 region: CASSSRTGLPEAFF. The CDR3 DNA reads as TGTGCCAGCAGCTCTCGGACAGGGTTGCCTGAAGCTTTCTTT.

About this clone: Other nucleotide sequences from this sample produce the same CDR3. The chain couples TRBV5-6 to TRBJ2-7, with D hard to call. The CDR3 has 11 amino acids. Germline-derived CDR1 and CDR2 are SGHDT and YYEEEE. Deletions cut 0 bases from V and 6 bases from J, with 4 bases between. CDR3 sequence (DNA): TGTGCCAGCAGCTTGGGTCCCGAGCAGTACGTC. It translates to CASSLGPEQYV.

This clone has a handful of counts. The J gene is TRBJ1-1, the V gene TRBV30; D unresolved. Germline CDR1 GTSNPN, CDR2 SVGIG (reference sequence). The CDR3 has 14 residues. V lost 1 base to trimming and J lost 2 bases, with 11 bases between them. CDR3 loop: CAWSAYSGNTEAFF. The CDR3, as DNA: TGTGCCTGGAGTGCATACAGTGGAAACACTGAAGCTTTCTTT.

The table lists this clone with a count of one. This chain joins TRBV28 and TRBJ2-1; possibly TRBD2 for D (6 bases). This CDR3 is built from 14 residues. Germline CDR1 MDHEN, CDR2 SYDVKM. V shed 3 bases and J shed 1 base, with 7 bases lying between them. This CDR3 reads CASSFAGSYNEQFF. In DNA form, the CDR3 reads TGTGCCAGCAGTTTCGCGGGATCCTACAATGAGCAGTTCTTC.